This T cell receptor beta chain originates from a study of CD8+CD57+ T cells in acquired aplastic anemia (dated by TCRdb to between 2018 and 2020). About the investigation overall: A mean of 3.2 ug of DNA, ranging from roughly 0.17 to 30 ug, was extracted from sorted CD4+ and CD8+ cells. Mean read counts for healthy donor samples were roughly 10 million for CD4+ cells and roughly 12 million for CD8+ cells. Broader findings and caveats from the paper: No significant difference in CD8+ Simpson's diversity was found between patients and healthy controls (P=0.060). Although roughly 29 CD8+ CDR3 sequences were shared by patients and controls, these sequences appeared highly expressed in patients and within the immunodominant clones of patients.

TCR repertoires of sorted CD4+ and CD8+ blood T cells from severe aplastic anemia patients and healthy subjects were deep-sequenced in the study. Ficoll-Paque density gradient centrifugation was used to isolate peripheral blood mononuclear cells. CD4+ and CD8+ T cells were sorted by FACS or magnetic beads before DNA extraction. At the junction V is shortened by 1 base and J by 4 bases; bases outside the gene matches: 9. The CDR3 has 18 amino acids, counting the end cysteine and phenylalanine. Just CDR3 DNA is preserved here, 54 bases in frame from base 1. CDR1 and CDR2, per the germline V gene, are MGHRA and YSYEKL. Genomic DNA served as template for TCR beta VDJ combination and CDR3 sequence profiling. An Illumina HiSeq 2000 was the platform used for TCR repertoire sequencing. Per the original workflow: TRBV/TRBJ rearrangement plots, CDR3 size and DJ length profiles, and Simpson's diversity index were used to assess repertoires. The most abundant DNA sequence in the deep sequencing data was taken as the immunodominant clone. CDR3 amino acid sequences were checked for sharing between subjects and were compared against published repertoires and the VDJdb database. Starting from the raw public reads, TCRdb applied fastp trimming at Q25, assembled clones with MiXCR and retained in-frame beta chains. Each CDR3 protein gets just one entry, which takes the most common genes and DNA from the rows behind it. Clone size and V and J calls follow TCRdb, not the original study. This sample gives some 200,000 distinct CDR3 sequences in total; 60% to 65% of them show up just once. The ten most abundant clones make up about 29% of the sample.

In regard to this clonotype: The specificity of this receptor is unknown. One base away there is no much larger clone; base qualities are not given.

The chain joins TRBV4-1 to TRBJ2-1; 11 bases in between match TRBD2. The sequence was obtained from a human donor in good health. The sequencing sample was made of sorted CD4+, CD8+, or CD8+CD57+ T cells (not recorded which) from PBMCs. The nucleotides are TGCGCCAGCAGCCAAGCTAGGACCGGGACTAGCGGATACAATGAGCAGTTCTTC. It codes for CASSQARTGTSGYNEQFF.